These T cell receptor beta chains were read from a single sample in a study of T cell responses to AZD1222 COVID-19 vaccine. Sequencing was performed with immunoSEQ multiplex PCR; in TCRdb, only in-frame clones are kept and a portion is missing. The sample has under 150,000 clones, around 90% seen once. Sequencing was performed on peripheral blood, taken on day 0 of AZD1222 vaccination. The receptors shown here come from an adult in good health. Each CDR3 is given without its conserved first and last residue. Not every row has a clone size; where given, it reads once, few, many or a size class.

13 once TRBV5-1 ASSLVPGQGNEQY
13 NA TRBV15 ATSDPGRSGNTIY
11 NA TRBV5-1 ASSLAGQGEAF
13 NA TRBV2 ASSEWAGTNEKLF
13 NA TRBV28 ASSLQDRVNSPLH
13 NA TRBV5-6 ASSLVGGGTDTQY
14 few TRBV18 ASSPLTATQGGEQF
13 NA TRBV18 ASSKTWRANEKLF
18 NA TRBV5-1 ASSLVGPQYSGRGSGELF
14 NA TRBV7-3 ASSLTGLSYNSPLH
11 NA TRBV2 ASSDSQTQPQH
12 NA TRBV11-1 ASSPDRNQETQY
11 once TRBV18 ASSPRTDMIYT
9 NA TRBV30 AWSWEAEAF
14 NA TRBV14 ASSPLGAGRYNEQF
13 once TRBV15 ATSPGGGINQPQH
11 NA TRBV2 ASKRVRGTEAF
12 NA TRBV11-3 ASSSGTGGRELF
12 NA TRBV24-1 ATSDSGAWNEQF
9 NA TRBV28 AAIANYGYT
12 NA TRBV27 ASSRDRSGTEAF
14 NA TRBV7-2 ASSLRGQGWNQPQH
14 once TRBV5-1 ASSLDLAGGGYEQF
10 NA TRBV5-8 ASSIGSYGYT
16 NA TRBV27 ATRGAGLKEGGVGEQY
13 NA TRBV4-2 ASSQDLLHTDTQY
15 NA TRBV7-8 ASRQEWGLDSDNEQF
16 few TRBV19 ASSIVGLAGSNTGELF